One sample yielded the 26 T cell receptor beta chains listed below, sequenced in a study of CD8+CD57+ T cells in acquired aplastic anemia. Genomic DNA, serving as template, underwent TCR beta VDJ and CDR3 profiling. Each CDR3 protein is one row after TCRdb ran MiXCR on the reads. The data hold tens of thousands of distinct CDR3 sequences, with around 70% observed a single time. The authors sequenced patients whose flow cytometry had shown CD8+CD57+ cell expansion. Material: sorted CD4+, CD8+, or CD8+CD57+ T cells (not recorded which) from PBMCs. The source of these receptors is a human donor with aplastic anemia.

V gene TRBV29-1 combines with J gene TRBJ2-7; perhaps TRBD2 as D (5 bases). Trimming stripped 6 bases from V and 4 bases from J, with 13 bases between. The germline CDR1 and CDR2 sequences are SQVTM and ANQGSEA. There are 12 residues in the CDR3. This chain's CDR3 is CSVRVGFYEQYF. DNA for the CDR3: TGCAGCGTGAGGGTTGGTTTTTACGAGCAGTACTTC.

This clonotype occurred a few times. This chain uses TRBV7-9 with TRBJ1-6; TRBD1 matches 7 bases. The CDR3 is made up of 15 amino acids. V gave up 2 bases and J gave up 8 bases; unmatched junction bases: 6. CDR1 SEHNR and CDR2 FQNEAQ come from the germline V gene (reference sequence). The CDR3 DNA follows: TGTGCCAGCAGCTTAACAGGGGTTGAGGATTCACCCCTCCACTTT. It specifies CASSLTGVEDSPLHF.

CDR3 amino acids: CASSLTGGAGNTIYF. The CDR3 DNA follows: TGCGCCAGCAGCTTGACCGGGGGGGCTGGAAACACCATATATTTT. The chain uses TRBV5-1 and TRBJ1-3; D may be TRBD1 (5 bases). Germline-derived CDR1 and CDR2 are SGHRS and YFSETQ. This CDR3 comprises 15 residues. V lost 1 base, J lost 2 bases, and 10 bases lay in between. Filled out from reference TRBV5-1 and TRBJ1-3, the complete variable domain reads KAGVTQTPRYLIKTRGQQVTLSCSPISGHRSVSWYQQTPGQGLQFLFEYFSETQRNKGNFPGRFSGRQFSNSRSEMNVSTLELGDSALYLCASSLTGGAGNTIYFGEGSWLTVV.

The rearrangement links TRBV2 to TRBJ2-1, with unresolved D. In germline, CDR1 is SNHLY, CDR2 FYNNEI. The CDR3 is 12 amino acids. Trimming took off 0 bases at V and 12 bases at J, with 9 bases between the two ends. CDR3 sequence (DNA): TGTGCCAGCAGTGAAGCACGCCTCCTGCAGTTCTTC. Protein product: CASSEARLLQFF.

Comment on this clonotype: The junction and the germline gene differ at one end; a read error may be behind it. This chain joins TRBV25-1 and TRBJ2-7, with D perhaps matching TRBD1 (6 bases). The germline gives CDR1 MGHDK, CDR2 SYGVNS. This CDR3 has 14 residues. The CDR3 protein is CASSEPTGFGEQYF. The CDR3 DNA follows: TGTGCCAGTAGTGAGCCTACAGGGTTCGGCGAGCAGTACTTC.

V gene TRBV7-6 combines with J gene TRBJ1-2; 10 bases are shared with TRBD1. The junction had 8 bases not matched to a gene; V was cut back by 6 bases and J by 7 bases. The CDR3 spans 14 residues. CDR1 is SGHVS, CDR2 FNYEAQ, per germline. CDR3 amino acids: CASRPWDRGPGYTF. CDR3 nucleotides: TGTGCCAGCAGACCATGGGACAGGGGACCTGGCTACACCTTC. Supplemented by reference TRBV7-6 and TRBJ1-2, the full variable domain reads GAGVSQSPRYKVTKRGQDVALRCDPISGHVSLYWYRQALGQGPEFLTYFNYEAQQDKSGLPNDRFSAERPEGSISTLTIQRTEQRDSAMYRCASRPWDRGPGYTFGSGTRLTVV.

The chain carries TRBV29-1 and TRBJ2-2; D uncertain. Trimming shortened V by 1 base and J by 2 bases, and 8 bases separated the two germline ends. The CDR3 length is 14 residues. Germline V gene sequence: CDR1 SQVTM, CDR2 ANQGSEA. CDR3 loop: CSVEVHRNTGELFF. CDR3 DNA sequence: TGCAGCGTTGAAGTCCATCGTAACACCGGGGAGCTGTTTTTT.

V gene TRBV20-1 combines with J gene TRBJ2-2, with D perhaps TRBD1 or TRBD2 (5 bases each). Germline-derived CDR1 and CDR2 are DFQATT and SNEGSKA (reference sequence). CDR3 length: 12 amino acids. The V and J ends lost 5 bases and 5 bases respectively, with 9 bases between them. The CDR3 reads CSAPWGTGELFF. The CDR3 DNA reads TGCAGTGCTCCCTGGGGGACCGGGGAGCTGTTTTTT.

CDR3: CATGTGLNTEAFF. In DNA, the CDR3 is TGTGCCACCGGGACAGGCTTGAACACTGAAGCTTTCTTT. The chain joins TRBV24-1 to TRBJ1-1; 8 bases fit TRBD1. J gave up 0 bases and V 9 bases, and 2 bases lay outside the gene matches. The CDR3 has 13 amino acids. CDR1 and CDR2 from the germline V gene are KGHDR and SFDVKD.

This chain uses TRBV5-6 with TRBJ2-1; 16 positions agree with TRBD2. V was pared by 2 bases and J by 9 bases, with 11 bases of the junction left unmatched. This CDR3 is built from 18 residues. From germline, CDR1 is SGHDT and CDR2 YYEEEE. CDR3 in DNA: TGTGCCAGCAGCTTCGAAGCGGGACTAGCGGGAGGGAAGGGTGAGCAGTTCTTC. This codes for CASSFEAGLAGGKGEQFF.

The CDR3 nucleotides are TGCAGTGCTCCCGGGATCACCTTTAGCCGTGACTACGAGCAGTACTTC. It yields the protein CSAPGITFSRDYEQYF. The V call is TRBV20-1, the J call TRBJ2-7; D is possibly TRBD2 (5 bases). CDR3 length equals 16 residues. In germline, CDR1 is DFQATT, CDR2 SNEGSKA (reference sequence). V lost 5 bases and J 3 bases, leaving 23 bases between the germline ends.

The CDR3 nucleotides read TGCAGTGCTAGAGATTGGGGGACATTACAAGAGACCCAGTACTTC. The encoded protein is CSARDWGTLQETQYF. The chain carries TRBV20-1 and TRBJ2-5; D may be TRBD1 (6 bases). CDR1 and CDR2 from the germline V gene are DFQATT and SNEGSKA (reference sequence). Trimming removed 0 bases at V and 2 bases at J, with 13 bases between. This CDR3 is 15 amino acids long.

V usage is TRBV29-1 and J usage is TRBJ1-1; no clear D gene. The CDR3 spans 8 residues. Germline V gene sequence: CDR1 SQVTM, CDR2 ANQGSEA. V was trimmed by 7 bases and J by 8 bases, leaving 5 bases between them. CDR3 nucleotides: TGCAGCGCCGCCGAAGCTTTCTTT. Translating gives CSAAEAFF.

Worth noting for this clonotype: Its ends do not fully match the called genes, so a read error is possible. The chain employs TRBV10-3 and TRBJ1-6; D is possibly TRBD1 (5 bases). Per germline, CDR1 ENHRY and CDR2 SYGVKD. This CDR3 is 15 amino acids long. The CDR3 is CASSYGAGGNSPLHF. CDR3 in DNA: TGTGCCAGCAGTTACGGGGCAGGAGGTAATTCACCCCTCCACTTT.

The chain uses TRBV25-1 and TRBJ2-7; TRBD2 is a possible D gene (7 bases). In germline, CDR1 is MGHDK, CDR2 SYGVNS. The germline V and J ends were trimmed by 4 bases and 2 bases, with 15 bases remaining between them. This CDR3 contains 15 residues. The CDR3 spells CASSATGREAYEQYF. The DNA for the CDR3 is TGTGCCAGCAGTGCTACAGGGAGGGAGGCCTACGAGCAGTACTTC.

The chain carries TRBV9 and TRBJ2-7; D is unclear. V lost 0 bases and J 6 bases, leaving 10 bases between the germline ends. The germline gives CDR1 SGDLS, CDR2 YYNGEE. This CDR3 is 13 amino acids long. The CDR3 spells CASSVATNFEQYF. In nucleotides, the CDR3 is TGTGCCAGCAGCGTAGCTACGAATTTCGAGCAGTACTTC.

This chain links TRBV19 with TRBJ1-4; TRBD1 matches 8 bases. V lost 3 bases and J lost 8; bases outside the gene matches: 2. This CDR3 region has 13 residues. Per the germline V gene, CDR1 is LNHDA and CDR2 is SQIVND (reference sequence). CDR3 region: CASSMDREEKLFF. For the CDR3, the DNA is TGTGCCAGTAGTATGGACAGGGAAGAAAAACTGTTTTTT.

The chain is built from TRBV20-1 and TRBJ2-3; TRBD2 is a possible D gene (6 bases). The CDR3 runs to 12 residues. Trimming removed 0 bases at V and 10 bases at J, with 11 bases between. Looked up from germline, CDR1 is DFQATT and CDR2 is SNEGSKA (reference sequence). CDR3 sequence reads: CSARDSQRAQYF. The CDR3 coding sequence is TGCAGTGCTAGAGATTCTCAGCGGGCGCAGTATTTT.

In DNA, the CDR3 is TGTGCCAGTAGTATACCCGCCTCTGGAAACACCATATATTTT. It yields the protein CASSIPASGNTIYF. This sequence joins TRBV19 and TRBJ1-3; D call uncertain. CDR1 and CDR2 from the germline V gene are LNHDA and SQIVND (reference sequence). V was pared by 2 bases and J by 0 bases, with 5 bases between. This CDR3 comprises 14 residues.

The chain carries TRBV24-1 and TRBJ1-6; 8 nucleotides align to TRBD1. Germline CDR1 is KGHDR and CDR2 is SFDVKD. The J segment lost 8 bases and the V segment lost 6 bases, leaving 11 bases of the junction unmatched. This CDR3 has 16 residues. CDR3 protein: CATSPRAGTGDSPLHF. In DNA form, the CDR3 reads TGTGCCACCAGTCCTCGAGCCGGGACAGGAGATTCACCCCTCCACTTT.

V usage is TRBV7-8 and J usage is TRBJ2-1; 7 nucleotides align to TRBD2. Germline loops: CDR1 SGHVS, CDR2 FQNEAQ. The CDR3 is 14 amino acids. With 0 bases clipped from V and 6 bases from J, the junction kept 2 bases outside the gene matches. DNA for the CDR3: TGTGCCAGCAGCTTAGCGGGGGGGGGCAATGAGCAGTTCTTC. Its translation: CASSLAGGGNEQFF.

This chain joins TRBV7-9 and TRBJ2-5, with D tentatively TRBD1 or TRBD2 (5 bases each). V was pared by 3 bases and J by 4 bases, with 12 bases between. From germline, CDR1 is SEHNR and CDR2 FQNEAQ (reference sequence). CDR3 length: 14 residues. In DNA form, the CDR3 reads TGTGCCAGCAGCTTCGAGGGGCTAGGAGAGACCCAGTACTTC. Amino acid sequence: CASSFEGLGETQYF.

This clonotype was counted at least ten times. V is TRBV12-3 or TRBV12-4 and J is TRBJ2-1, with 8 bases identical to TRBD2. This CDR3 is 14 amino acids long. Trimming at V came to 5 bases and at J to 8 bases, leaving 8 bases not matched to a gene. The CDR3 DNA sequence: TGTGCCAGCAGTCCCAATAGCGGGATCGATGAGCAGTTCTTC. This gives the protein CASSPNSGIDEQFF.

CDR3 bases: TGCGCCAGCCGAGGGACAGGGTCCGGGGAGCTGTTTTTT. This sequence encodes CASRGTGSGELFF. The chain uses TRBV10-1 and TRBJ2-2; the match to TRBD1 covers 9 bases. CDR3 length equals 13 residues. Germline-derived CDR1 and CDR2 are WNHNN and SYGVQD (reference sequence). V was clipped by 8 bases and J by 6 bases; unmatched bases: 4.

V gene TRBV7-9 combines with J gene TRBJ1-2, with 7 positions matching TRBD1. CDR3 length equals 15 residues. Germline V gene lookup returns CDR1 SEHNR and CDR2 FQNEAQ (reference sequence). With V trimmed by 10 bases and J by 5 bases, 16 bases remained unmatched. Written as DNA, the CDR3 is TGTGCCAATAGAGAAAGGACAGGCTCAAATTATGGCTACACCTTC. Translating it yields CANRERTGSNYGYTF. Drawing the rest from reference TRBV7-9 and TRBJ1-2, the complete variable domain is DTGVSQNPRHKITKRGQNVTFRCDPISEHNRLYWYRQTLGQGPEFLTYFQNEAQLEKSRLLSDRFSAERPKGSFSTLEIQRTEQGDSAMYLCANRERTGSNYGYTFGSGTRLTVV.

The chain employs TRBV25-1 and TRBJ2-2; D is unresolved. The V gene lost 6 bases and the J gene lost 5 bases, with 7 bases spanning the gap. The CDR3 has 12 amino acids. Per the germline V gene, CDR1 is MGHDK and CDR2 is SYGVNS. The CDR3 bases are TGTGCCAGCAGCCAGCTAACCGGGGAGCTGTTTTTT. Translated, it gives CASSQLTGELFF.